These 14 T cell receptor beta chains share one sample of origin, sequenced in a study of OX40 agonist ivuxolimab in advanced cancers. TCRdb's table, derived via immunoSEQ multiplex PCR, lists solely in-frame clones and lacks some. The sample yields 45,000 to 65,000 clones, more than 85% seen once. Sequenced material: CD4+ or CD8+ T cells sorted from blood, taken in a trial of the OX40 agonist ivuxolimab. The receptors here all came from an adult with an advanced solid tumor such as melanoma, head and neck, liver or kidney cancer.

The rearrangement uses TRBV7-9 and TRBJ1-4, with 8 positions matching TRBD1. From germline, CDR1 is SEHNR and CDR2 FQNEAQ (reference sequence). Germline trimming cut 4 bases from V and 6 bases from J; bases unmatched to any gene: 4. The CDR3 consists of 14 residues. The CDR3 sequence: CASSSGQADEKLFF. CDR3 DNA sequence: TGTGCCAGCAGCTCGGGACAGGCCGATGAAAAACTGTTTTTT.

V usage is TRBV11-2 and J usage is TRBJ1-2; 8 positions agree with TRBD1. Germline CDR1 reads SGHAT; CDR2 reads FQNNGV. Trimming took 5 bases from V and 6 from J; bases not matched to a gene: 8. The CDR3 extends over 14 amino acids. CDR3 nucleotide sequence: TGTGCCAGCAGCCACCGGACAGGGAGGAATGGCTACACCTTC. Residues: CASSHRTGRNGYTF.

This clone was counted once. The genes are TRBV7-6 and TRBJ2-2, with a possible D match to TRBD1 (5 bases). V gave up 5 bases and J gave up 1 base, with 8 bases separating them. Germline CDR1 is SGHVS and CDR2 is FNYEAQ. This CDR3 is built from 14 residues. This chain's CDR3 is CASSRTGNTGELFF. CDR3 bases: TGTGCCAGCAGCCGTACAGGGAACACCGGGGAGCTGTTTTTT.

V is TRBV27 and J is TRBJ1-4, with 8 nucleotides matching TRBD1. Per the germline V gene, CDR1 is MNHEY and CDR2 is SMNVEV (reference sequence). After removal of 3 bases from V and 5 bases from J, the junction contained 2 bases not matched to a gene. This CDR3 spans 14 amino acids. This chain's CDR3 is CASSFTGGNEKLFF. CDR3 sequence (DNA): TGTGCCAGCAGTTTTACAGGGGGGAATGAAAAACTGTTTTTT.

This clone was observed a single time. This chain connects TRBV7-2 to TRBJ1-1; D is possibly TRBD1 (6 bases). V lost 4 bases to trimming and J lost 3 bases, with 15 bases between them. Germline CDR1 is SGHTA and CDR2 is FQGNSA. The CDR3 spans 15 residues. CDR3: CASSSGTKGYTEAFF. As DNA, the CDR3 is TGTGCCAGCAGCTCTGGGACAAAAGGCTACACTGAAGCTTTCTTT.

V usage is TRBV5-1 and J usage is TRBJ2-1; D is ambiguous. The CDR3 has 17 amino acids. The V gene lost 2 bases and the J gene lost 5 bases, with 20 bases spanning the gap. The germline gives CDR1 SGHRS, CDR2 YFSETQ. The CDR3 DNA reads as TGCGCCAGCAGCTTTGGAGTTGGGTTAAGCCTTAACAATGAGCAGTTCTTC. Translation: CASSFGVGLSLNNEQFF.

The V call is TRBV15, the J call TRBJ1-2, with D possibly TRBD1 on 5 matching bases. The CDR3 has 17 amino acids. Trimming stripped 0 bases from V and 7 bases from J, with 21 bases between. CDR1 is LNHNV, CDR2 YYDKDF, per germline (reference sequence). This CDR3 reads CATSRDRQSGTAFGYTF. CDR3 DNA sequence: TGTGCCACCAGCAGAGATAGGCAATCGGGGACGGCCTTTGGCTACACCTTC.

V usage is TRBV7-8 and J usage is TRBJ1-5, with no clear D. The CDR3 is 16 amino acids. CDR1 and CDR2 (germline): SGHVS, FQNEAQ. V lost 2 bases to trimming and J lost 1 base, with 12 bases between them. The CDR3 here is CASSLRPSPSNQPQHF. The CDR3 DNA reads as TGTGCCAGCAGCTTACGGCCTTCTCCCAGCAATCAGCCCCAGCATTTT.

The gene calls are TRBV13 and TRBJ1-1; D unclear. Germline V gives CDR1 PRHDT, CDR2 FYEKMQ (reference sequence). V was cut by 3 bases and J by 2 bases, with 4 bases left in between. The CDR3 contains 12 residues. CDR3 nucleotides: TGTGCCAGCAGCTTTTCCAACACTGAAGCTTTCTTT. This sequence encodes CASSFSNTEAFF. The full variable domain, in which reference TRBV13 and TRBJ1-1 provide the parts outside the CDR3, is AAGVIQSPRHLIKEKRETATLKCYPIPRHDTVYWYQQGPGQDPQFLISFYEKMQSDKGSIPDRFSAQQFSDYHSELNMSSLELGDSALYFCASSFSNTEAFFGQGTRLTVV.

The chain couples TRBV29-1 to TRBJ2-7; tentative D call: TRBD1 (5 bases). The V and J ends lost 1 base and 2 bases respectively, with 12 bases between them. CDR1 is SQVTM and CDR2 is ANQGSEA in the germline V gene. The CDR3 sequence is 14 residues long. CDR3 in amino acids: CSVEGTQNPYEQYF. In DNA, the CDR3 is TGCAGCGTTGAAGGGACACAGAATCCCTACGAGCAGTACTTC.

This clone showed up just once. The J gene is TRBJ2-7, the V gene TRBV27, with a possible D match to TRBD1 (5 bases). V was trimmed by 6 bases and J by 2 bases, leaving 11 bases between them. Germline V gives CDR1 MNHEY, CDR2 SMNVEV (reference sequence). There are 13 residues in the CDR3. DNA of the CDR3: TGTGCCAGCAGCATGACAGAGGCCTACGAGCAGTACTTC. Protein sequence: CASSMTEAYEQYF.

The chain has TRBV6-1 and TRBJ2-3; maybe TRBD2 (6 bases). The CDR3 has 13 residues. V was trimmed by 6 bases and J by 0 bases, leaving 7 bases between them. CDR1 is MNHNS and CDR2 is SASEGT in the germline V gene. CDR3 protein: CASSSGSTDTQYF. CDR3 DNA: TGTGCCAGCAGCAGCGGGAGCACAGATACGCAGTATTTT.

The chain has TRBV7-6 and TRBJ1-3; the D is unclear. The length of the CDR3 is 14 residues. V dropped 7 bases and J dropped 0 bases, with 10 bases sitting between them. The V gene's germline CDR1 is SGHVS and CDR2 FNYEAQ. CDR3 loop: CASTGGVSGNTIYF. In nucleotides, the CDR3 is TGTGCCAGCACGGGTGGAGTCTCTGGAAACACCATATATTTT.

The V gene is TRBV19, the J gene TRBJ2-5; D may be TRBD1 or TRBD2 (6 bases each). The V gene's germline CDR1 is LNHDA and CDR2 SQIVND (reference sequence). Trimming cost V 3 bases and J 5 bases, with 16 bases left between them. The CDR3 is made up of 15 amino acids. DNA for the CDR3: TGTGCCAGTAGTATCGGGGGCAGGGGCGAGGAGACCCAGTACTTC. Protein: CASSIGGRGEETQYF.